Sequencing of this TCR beta chain was carried out in a study of vaccination effects on CD4 cells after COVID-19. The V and J ends lost 5 bases and 5 bases respectively, with 12 bases between them. The CDR3 is 13 amino acids. The V gene's germline CDR1 is SEHNR and CDR2 FQNEAQ (reference sequence). Method: immunoSEQ multiplex PCR; TCRdb's copy keeps in-frame clones and lacks some. The top ten hold about 10% of the sample, which has approximately 68,000 clones, about four fifths seen once. A note on this clone: Antigen: not known.

The ViraFEST assay expanded antigen-specific CD4+ T cells with viral peptide pools before sequencing. Investigators separated out CD4+ T cells once around 10 days of culture had passed. Nucleocapsid antibodies stayed negative before and after vaccination, showing no earlier SARS-CoV-2 infection. This TCR came from a human donor who received a COVID-19 vaccine. Specimen: CD4+ T cells from PBMCs cultured with SARS-CoV-2 spike peptides, collected before COVID-19 vaccination. The V call is TRBV7-9, the J call TRBJ2-5, with D perhaps matching TRBD1 or TRBD2 (5 bases each). The CDR3 sequence is CASSPGWGETQYF. CDR3 coding DNA: TGTGCCAGCAGCCCGGGGTGGGGGGAGACCCAGTACTTC.